These T cell receptor beta chains were read from a single sample in a study of T cells in Graves' hyperthyroidism and ophthalmopathy. One entry per CDR3 protein results from TCRdb running MiXCR on the multiplex PCR reads. The sample holds under 400,000 distinct CDR3 sequences, around 18% seen once. The source material was blood. These receptors all stem from a woman in her forties with Graves' ophthalmopathy. Both conserved end residues are part of each CDR3.

v_gene: TRBV19; CDR3aa: CASSDPGVKGYEQYF
v_gene: TRBV20-1; CDR3aa: CSAPQVAGSYQETQYF
v_gene: TRBV10-1; CDR3aa: CASSSRDRGIPGELFF
v_gene: TRBV28; CDR3aa: CASSLRVSNQPQHF
v_gene: TRBV18; CDR3aa: CASSPWTGVETQYF
v_gene: TRBV4-2; CDR3aa: CASSQESPRSTGELFF
v_gene: TRBV29-1; CDR3aa: CSVDLPGQGISNYGYTF
v_gene: TRBV19; CDR3aa: CASSPSVTQYYEQYF
v_gene: TRBV5-1; CDR3aa: CASSLGLENTGELFF
v_gene: TRBV2; CDR3aa: CASSEEGTDYSYEQYF
v_gene: TRBV6-1; CDR3aa: CASSVGQPNTEAFF
v_gene: TRBV28; CDR3aa: CASSTGTGFVSPLHF
v_gene: TRBV7-8; CDR3aa: CASSPLTSAQETQYF
v_gene: TRBV27; CDR3aa: CASSLAGGAGELFF
v_gene: TRBV12-3/TRBV12-4; CDR3aa: CASSEAGGAIYGYTF
v_gene: TRBV6-1; CDR3aa: CASNNAGMNTEAFF
v_gene: TRBV6-2/TRBV6-3; CDR3aa: CASKPSGMNTGELFF
v_gene: TRBV30; CDR3aa: CAWSVRSSGKYEQYF
v_gene: TRBV30; CDR3aa: CAWSRADTNYGHTF
v_gene: TRBV28; CDR3aa: CASWAPNTEAFF
v_gene: TRBV30; CDR3aa: CAWVPRGAKNIQYF
v_gene: TRBV11-2; CDR3aa: CASSTGTPGVETQYF
v_gene: TRBV6-5; CDR3aa: CASSSSGQVGGYTF
v_gene: TRBV10-3; CDR3aa: CATSDSLIQETQYF
v_gene: TRBV6-1; CDR3aa: CASIQGANTEAFF
v_gene: TRBV30; CDR3aa: CAWRVKGRGTEAFF
v_gene: TRBV6-2/TRBV6-3; CDR3aa: CASSYSREVSGNTIYF
v_gene: TRBV7-8; CDR3aa: CASSFRPERTSEQYF
v_gene: TRBV7-9; CDR3aa: CACSHSSGNTIYF
v_gene: TRBV20-1; CDR3aa: CSAKRGLAKNIQYF
v_gene: TRBV20-1; CDR3aa: CSATGTQTHQETQYF
v_gene: TRBV6-1; CDR3aa: CASSGKRDRAAEQYF
v_gene: TRBV6-1; CDR3aa: CASSERPGDSNQPQHF
v_gene: TRBV12-3/TRBV12-4; CDR3aa: CASSLSQLAGGGQETQYF
v_gene: TRBV12-5; CDR3aa: CASADRGGETQYF
v_gene: TRBV6-5; CDR3aa: CASKRTSGYYEQYF
v_gene: TRBV15; CDR3aa: CATSRVDSYQPQHF
v_gene: TRBV3-1; CDR3aa: CASSQRTGRRGTEAFF
v_gene: TRBV12-3/TRBV12-4; CDR3aa: CASSLALFNRPYGYTF
v_gene: TRBV5-1; CDR3aa: CASSPGDSNQPQHF
v_gene: TRBV28; CDR3aa: CASSWLQNTEAFF
v_gene: TRBV14; CDR3aa: CASSQSGANVLTF
v_gene: TRBV7-9; CDR3aa: CASSLMRPESKETQYF
v_gene: TRBV12-3/TRBV12-4; CDR3aa: CASNYLGGEQYF
v_gene: TRBV7-8; CDR3aa: CASSSLRGDYGYTF
v_gene: TRBV6-1; CDR3aa: CASSGRRGAVGNQPQHF
v_gene: TRBV7-2; CDR3aa: CASSLIGTEETQYF
v_gene: TRBV28; CDR3aa: CASSPPGTSYGYTF
v_gene: TRBV9; CDR3aa: CASSVEVYSYEQYF
v_gene: TRBV28; CDR3aa: CANRRTGTPYEQYF
v_gene: TRBV28; CDR3aa: CASREGVLNTEAFF
v_gene: TRBV11-2; CDR3aa: CASSTLGREPSYYGYIF
v_gene: TRBV7-8; CDR3aa: CASSLASTGQYF
v_gene: TRBV15; CDR3aa: CATSRPGNTEAFF
v_gene: TRBV12-3/TRBV12-4; CDR3aa: CASSPRGANTEAFF
v_gene: TRBV6-5; CDR3aa: CASSSPRGLAVAETQYF
v_gene: TRBV6-1; CDR3aa: CASSPETGGRDTF
v_gene: TRBV12-3/TRBV12-4; CDR3aa: CASRPGLAGVKNIQYF
v_gene: TRBV6-1; CDR3aa: CASTGQGTYEQYF
v_gene: TRBV12-3/TRBV12-4; CDR3aa: CASSRSQPQHF